This TCR beta chain came from a study of blood T cell repertoires in COVID-19. About the study: Samples of COVID-19 (acute and convalescent) were obtained from the United States, Italy and Spain. Sources were T cells, B-cell-depleted T cells, or PBMCs; the material itself was cDNA or gDNA.

Per the germline V gene, CDR1 is LGHDT and CDR2 is YNNKEL (reference sequence). The CDR3 contains 15 residues. The ends were cut back, 4 bases at V and 0 bases at J, with 10 bases in the middle. Original processing notes: Nucleated cell counts were estimated from reference gene primer amplification. TCRdb's table, derived via immunoSEQ multiplex PCR, lists solely in-frame clones and lacks some. The DNA gave D and trimming, while V, J and clone size come from that table. This sample has about 120,000 clones, with around four fifths found just once. The clonotype was recovered from a woman in her seventies with acute or convalescent COVID-19. The sequenced sample consisted of peripheral blood. V and J are TRBV3-1 (or the pseudogene TRBV3-2) and TRBJ1-5; D is uncertain. The CDR3 coding sequence is TGTGCCAGCAGCCCCGGGGAGTATAGCAATCAGCCCCAGCATTTT. Its protein product is CASSPGEYSNQPQHF.